The source of this T cell receptor (beta chain) is a study of T cell changes during pregnancy in multiple sclerosis. The CDR3 is made up of 14 amino acids. The V gene's germline CDR1 is MNHNY and CDR2 SVGAGI (reference sequence). V was trimmed by 4 bases and J by 7 bases, leaving 13 bases between them. Assay: immunoSEQ multiplex PCR; the TCRdb copy retains only in-frame clones and omits some. The sample shows around 65,000 clones, approximately 89% of them seen only once. Source: peripheral blood, taken in the third trimester of pregnancy. This TCR derives from a female donor in good health, enrolled as a control in a pregnancy study. The chain joins TRBV6-6 to TRBJ1-4, with D unclear. The CDR3, as DNA: TGTGCCAGCAGTTCCAATCTCGGAGGTGAAAAACTGTTTTTT. It yields the protein CASSSNLGGEKLFF.